This T cell receptor (beta chain) was identified in a study of glioma-infiltrating T cells. Study outcomes and limitations: CDR3 overlap between tissue and blood was very small. Tissue-blood divergence was below expectation in non-neoplastic patients, above in gliomas.

Germline V gene lookup returns CDR1 SQVTM and CDR2 ANQGSEA. V lost 8 bases and J 0 bases, leaving 11 bases between the germline ends. CDR3 size: 13 residues. To note about this clonotype: The antigen is unknown.

Amplification of TCR alpha and beta CDR3 regions from RNA used iRepertoire nested multiplex PCR. One-step reverse transcription and amplification started from roughly 100-400 ng of tissue mRNA or PBMC total RNA. TCRdb called the multiplex PCR reads again in MiXCR, with one record for every CDR3 protein. Of approximately 110,000 distinct CDR3 sequences listed, roughly 23% are singletons. The origin of this receptor is a human donor with low-grade glioma or glioblastoma, undergoing nonglioma brain surgery, or in good health (not recorded which). The chain joins TRBV29-1 to TRBJ2-4; D remains ambiguous. The sample taken for sequencing was glioma tissue, nonneoplastic brain tissue, or PBMCs (not recorded which). The CDR3 reads CSLTKIAKNIQYF. As DNA, the CDR3 is TGCAGCCTTACTAAGATAGCCAAAAACATTCAGTACTTC.